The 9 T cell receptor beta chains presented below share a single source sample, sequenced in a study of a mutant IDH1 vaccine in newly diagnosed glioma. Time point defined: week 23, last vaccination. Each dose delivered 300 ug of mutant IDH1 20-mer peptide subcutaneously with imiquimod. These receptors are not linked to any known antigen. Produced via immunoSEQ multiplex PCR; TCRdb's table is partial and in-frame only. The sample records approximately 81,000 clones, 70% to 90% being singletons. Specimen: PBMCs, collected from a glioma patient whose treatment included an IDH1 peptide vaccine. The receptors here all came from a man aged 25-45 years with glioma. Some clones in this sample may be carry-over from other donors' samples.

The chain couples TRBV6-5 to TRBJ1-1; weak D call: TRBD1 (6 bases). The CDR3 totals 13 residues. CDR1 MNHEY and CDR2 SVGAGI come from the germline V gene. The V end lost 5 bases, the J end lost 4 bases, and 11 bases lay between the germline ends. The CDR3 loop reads CASSPGVPTEAFF. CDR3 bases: TGTGCCAGCAGTCCAGGGGTCCCCACTGAAGCTTTCTTT.

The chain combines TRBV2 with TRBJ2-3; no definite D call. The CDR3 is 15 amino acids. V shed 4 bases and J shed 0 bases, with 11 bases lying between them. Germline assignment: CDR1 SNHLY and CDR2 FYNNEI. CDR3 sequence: CASSGRAVSTDTQYF. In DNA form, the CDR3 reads TGTGCCAGCAGTGGAAGGGCAGTTAGCACAGATACGCAGTATTTT.

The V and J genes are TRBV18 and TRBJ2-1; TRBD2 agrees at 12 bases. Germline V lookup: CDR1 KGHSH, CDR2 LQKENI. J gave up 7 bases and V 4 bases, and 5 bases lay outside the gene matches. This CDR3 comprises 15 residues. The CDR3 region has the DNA TGTGCCAGCTCACACACTAGCGGGAGGAGGAATGAGCAGTTCTTC. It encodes CASSHTSGRRNEQFF.

Written as DNA, the CDR3 is TGCGCCAGCCTCCCGCCCGGGGGATTGAACACTGAAGCTTTCTTT. Translation: CASLPPGGLNTEAFF. J is TRBJ1-1 and V is TRBV5-1, with a possible D match to TRBD1 (5 bases). With 7 bases removed from V and 0 bases from J, the gap between germline ends came to 16 bases. This CDR3 comprises 15 residues. The germline V gene has CDR1 SGHRS and CDR2 YFSETQ.

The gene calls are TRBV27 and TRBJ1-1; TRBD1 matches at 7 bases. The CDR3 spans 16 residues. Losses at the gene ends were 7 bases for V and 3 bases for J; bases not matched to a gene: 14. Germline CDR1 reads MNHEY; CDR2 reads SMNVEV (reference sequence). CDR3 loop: CASTPRGGQSDTEAFF. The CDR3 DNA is TGTGCCAGCACCCCGCGGGGGGGACAGAGCGACACTGAAGCTTTCTTT.

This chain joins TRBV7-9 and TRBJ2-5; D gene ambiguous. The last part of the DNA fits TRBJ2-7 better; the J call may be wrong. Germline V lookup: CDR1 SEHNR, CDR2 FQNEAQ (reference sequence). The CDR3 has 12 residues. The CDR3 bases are TGTGCCAGCAGCTTCAGAGCCTACGAGCAGTACTTC. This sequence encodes CASSFRAYEQYF.

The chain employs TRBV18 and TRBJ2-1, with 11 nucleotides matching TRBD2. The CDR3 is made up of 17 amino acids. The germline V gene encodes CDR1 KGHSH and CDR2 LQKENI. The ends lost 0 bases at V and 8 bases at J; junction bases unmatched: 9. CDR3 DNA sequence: TGTGCCAGCTCACCACCAACTAGCGGGAGTTGGTCGGATGAGCAGTTCTTC. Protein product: CASSPPTSGSWSDEQFF.

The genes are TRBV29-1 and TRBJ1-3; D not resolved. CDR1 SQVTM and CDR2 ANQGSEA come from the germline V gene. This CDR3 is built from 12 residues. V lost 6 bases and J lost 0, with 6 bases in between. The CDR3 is CSVRSSGNTIYF. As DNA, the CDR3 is TGCAGCGTGCGAAGCTCTGGAAACACCATATATTTT.

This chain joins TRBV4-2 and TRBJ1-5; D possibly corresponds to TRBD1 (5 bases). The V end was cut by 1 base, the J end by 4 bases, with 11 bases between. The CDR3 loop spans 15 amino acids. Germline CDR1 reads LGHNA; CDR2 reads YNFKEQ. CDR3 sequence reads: CASSQGQSSNQPQHF. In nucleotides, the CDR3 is TGTGCCAGCAGCCAAGGACAGTCTTCTAATCAGCCCCAGCATTTT.